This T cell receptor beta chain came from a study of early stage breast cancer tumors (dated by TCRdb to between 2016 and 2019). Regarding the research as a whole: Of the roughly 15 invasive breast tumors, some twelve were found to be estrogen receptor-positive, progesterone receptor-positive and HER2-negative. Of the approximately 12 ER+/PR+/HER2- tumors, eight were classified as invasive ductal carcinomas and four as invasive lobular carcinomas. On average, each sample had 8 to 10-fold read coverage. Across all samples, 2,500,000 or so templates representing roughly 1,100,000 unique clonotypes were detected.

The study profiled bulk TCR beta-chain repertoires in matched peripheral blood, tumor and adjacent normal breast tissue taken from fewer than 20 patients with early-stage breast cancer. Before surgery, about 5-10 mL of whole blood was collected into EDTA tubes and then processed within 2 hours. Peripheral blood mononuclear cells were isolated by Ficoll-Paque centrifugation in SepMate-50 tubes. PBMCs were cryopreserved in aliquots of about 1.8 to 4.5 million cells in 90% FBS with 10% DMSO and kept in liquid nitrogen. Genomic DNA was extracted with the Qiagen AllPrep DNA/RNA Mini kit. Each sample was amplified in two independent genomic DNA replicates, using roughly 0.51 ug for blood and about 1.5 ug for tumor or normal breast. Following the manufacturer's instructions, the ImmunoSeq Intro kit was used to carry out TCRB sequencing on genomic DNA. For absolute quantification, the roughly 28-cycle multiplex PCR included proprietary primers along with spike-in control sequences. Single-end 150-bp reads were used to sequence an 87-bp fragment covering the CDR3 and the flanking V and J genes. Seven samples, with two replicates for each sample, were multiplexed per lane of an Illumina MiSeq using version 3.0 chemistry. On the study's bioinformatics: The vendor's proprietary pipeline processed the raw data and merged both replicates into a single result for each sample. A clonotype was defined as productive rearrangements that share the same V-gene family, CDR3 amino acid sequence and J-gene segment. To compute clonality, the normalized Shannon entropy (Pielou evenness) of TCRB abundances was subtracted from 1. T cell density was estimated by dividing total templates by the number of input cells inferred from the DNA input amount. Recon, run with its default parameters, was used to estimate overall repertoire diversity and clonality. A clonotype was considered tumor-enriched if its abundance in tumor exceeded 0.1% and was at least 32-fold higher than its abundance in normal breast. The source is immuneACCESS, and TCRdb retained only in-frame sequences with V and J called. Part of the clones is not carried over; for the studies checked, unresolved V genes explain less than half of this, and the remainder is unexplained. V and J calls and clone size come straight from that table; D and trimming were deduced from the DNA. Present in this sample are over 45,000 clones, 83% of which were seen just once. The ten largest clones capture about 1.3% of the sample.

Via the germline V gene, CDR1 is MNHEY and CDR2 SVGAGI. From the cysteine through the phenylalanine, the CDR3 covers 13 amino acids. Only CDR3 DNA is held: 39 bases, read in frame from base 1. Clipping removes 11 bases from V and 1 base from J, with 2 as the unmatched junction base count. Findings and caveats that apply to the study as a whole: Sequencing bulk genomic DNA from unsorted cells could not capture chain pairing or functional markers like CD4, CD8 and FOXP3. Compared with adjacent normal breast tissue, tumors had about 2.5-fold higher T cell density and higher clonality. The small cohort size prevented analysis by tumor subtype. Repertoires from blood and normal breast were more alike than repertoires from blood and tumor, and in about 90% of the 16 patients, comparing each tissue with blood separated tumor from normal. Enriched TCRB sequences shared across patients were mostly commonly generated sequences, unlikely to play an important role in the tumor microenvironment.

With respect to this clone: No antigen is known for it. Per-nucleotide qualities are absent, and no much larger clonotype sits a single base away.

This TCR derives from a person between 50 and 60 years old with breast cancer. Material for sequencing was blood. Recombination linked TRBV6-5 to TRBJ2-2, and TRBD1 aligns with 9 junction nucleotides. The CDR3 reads CAGGQGNTGELFF. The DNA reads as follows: TGTGCCGGGGGACAGGGGAACACCGGGGAGCTGTTTTTT.